This is a list of T cell receptor beta chains from one sample in a study of shared clonotypes between healthy human individuals. Only in-frame clones appear in the TCRdb table, and some are missing; sequencing was by immunoSEQ multiplex PCR. The sample comprises 600,000 to 750,000 clones, about 92% of which are singletons, and around a third rests with the top ten. Sequencing was performed on memory CD8+ T cells from PBMCs. The receptor source for this set is a man between 18 and 35 years old in good health. Some clones in this sample may be carry-over from other donors' samples. Both conserved end residues are part of each CDR3. The D gene is left open where the match is weak. Not all rows give a size; the values are once, few, many and, for expanded clones, a class.

TRBJ2-7 NA TRBV27 NA CASSLSGGSYYEQYF TGTGCCAGCAGTTTATCGGGCGGGTCTTACTACGAGCAGTACTTC
TRBJ2-7 few TRBV27 TRBD1 CASSLSTGGFPDEQYF TGTGCCAGCAGTTTGTCCACAGGGGGCTTCCCCGACGAGCAGTACTTC
TRBJ2-7 NA TRBV15 NA CATSSGPGYEQYF TGTGCCACCAGCAGTGGGCCGGGCTACGAGCAGTACTTC
TRBJ2-5 NA TRBV15 NA CATNPRLNLGPQETQYF TGTGCCACCAACCCCAGGCTAAATCTCGGTCCGCAAGAGACCCAGTACTTC
TRBJ1-2 NA TRBV27 NA CASSLRYHYGYTF TGTGCCAGCAGTTTACGGTACCACTATGGCTACACCTTC
TRBJ1-1 few TRBV30 NA CAWNTGRNTEAFF TGTGCCTGGAATACAGGGAGGAACACTGAAGCTTTCTTT
TRBJ2-1 NA TRBV19 NA CASSISRGELYNEQFF TGTGCCAGTAGTATAAGTAGGGGAGAATTATACAATGAGCAGTTCTTC
TRBJ2-7 NA TRBV28 TRBD2 CASSATSGSFYEQYF TGTGCCAGCAGTGCGACTAGCGGGAGCTTCTACGAGCAGTACTTC
TRBJ2-1 NA TRBV14 NA CASSFRFRDPEQFF TGTGCCAGCAGCTTTCGCTTCCGGGACCCTGAGCAGTTCTTC
TRBJ2-5 NA TRBV6-1 TRBD2 CASSAGEGLGGETQYF TGTGCCAGCAGTGCCGGTGAGGGGCTGGGAGGGGAGACCCAGTACTTC
TRBJ2-1 NA TRBV7-9 NA CASSHRQGRAYNEQFF TGTGCCAGCAGCCACCGCCAGGGGAGGGCCTACAATGAGCAGTTCTTC
TRBJ1-6 NA TRBV5-4 NA CASEQGGSPLHF TGTGCCAGCGAGCAGGGAGGTTCACCCCTCCACTTT
TRBJ1-6 NA TRBV28 NA CASSPRRQHLHF TGTGCCAGCAGTCCCCGACGTCAACACCTCCACTTT
TRBJ2-7 NA TRBV11-2 NA CASSLEYRSEQYF TGTGCCAGCAGCTTAGAGTACCGCAGCGAGCAGTACTTC
TRBJ1-2 NA TRBV6-6 NA CASITKGGGGYGYTF TGTGCCAGCATCACAAAGGGCGGCGGGGGCTATGGCTACACCTTC
TRBJ1-2 NA TRBV27 NA CASSLSSGEIHYGYTF TGTGCCAGCAGTTTATCGTCGGGCGAGATACACTATGGCTACACCTTC
TRBJ2-5 NA TRBV18 NA CASSQGRTGETQYF TGTGCCAGCTCCCAGGGGAGAACAGGGGAGACCCAGTACTTC
TRBJ2-5 NA TRBV5-5 NA CASSTYREETQYF TGTGCCAGCAGCACCTACAGGGAAGAGACCCAGTACTTC
TRBJ2-2 NA TRBV19 TRBD1 CASSDREDTGELFF TGTGCCAGTAGTGACAGGGAAGACACCGGGGAGCTGTTTTTT
TRBJ2-7 NA TRBV13 NA CASSFTTLDSPSYEQYF TGTGCCAGCAGCTTTACAACCCTGGACAGTCCCTCCTACGAGCAGTACTTC
TRBJ2-1 NA TRBV5-1 NA CASSPQGGNNEQFF TGCGCCAGCAGCCCGCAGGGCGGGAACAATGAGCAGTTCTTC
TRBJ2-1 NA TRBV6-5 TRBD2 CAISTSGRGEQFF TGTGCCATTTCGACTAGCGGGAGAGGTGAGCAGTTCTTC
TRBJ2-1 NA TRBV13 TRBD2 CASTLLADYNEQFF TGTGCCAGCACCCTTCTAGCGGACTACAATGAGCAGTTCTTC
TRBJ2-4 NA TRBV2 TRBD1 CASIGRRQGAKNIQYF TGTGCCAGCATAGGGAGGAGACAGGGGGCCAAAAACATTCAGTACTTC
TRBJ2-3 NA TRBV28 TRBD2 CASSRLASTDTQYF TGTGCCAGCAGTAGACTAGCGTCCACAGATACGCAGTATTTT